Following are 31 T cell receptor beta chains from one sample sequenced in a study of blood T cells in healthy people across ages (dated by TCRdb to about 2015). To prepare the library, 5' RACE was applied. Sequenced using an Illumina HiSeq 2500. A second 7 to 11 cycle PCR used a sample-barcoded 5' primer and a J-beta primer mix. TCRdb reprocessed the public reads (quality trimming at Q25 with fastp, clone calling with MiXCR) and kept in-frame beta chains. Rows with one shared CDR3 protein collapse into an entry with the most common genes and DNA. The sample table records about 640,000 distinct CDR3 sequences; under 70% of these occur just once. Roughly 34% of the sample comes from the top ten. Sequenced sample: blood. Every receptor here comes from a man aged 55-75 years in good health.

V gene TRBV9 combines with J gene TRBJ2-3; TRBD2 matches at 14 bases. CDR3 length: 17 residues. Germline V CDR1 and CDR2: SGDLS, YYNGEE. J gave up 6 bases and V 0 bases, and 6 bases lay outside the gene matches. CDR3: CASSVVGLAGAPDTQYF. CDR3 sequence (DNA): TGTGCCAGCAGCGTAGTGGGACTAGCGGGGGCCCCGGATACGCAGTATTTT.

This clonotype was observed a handful of times. J is TRBJ2-7 and V is TRBV2, with a weak D call TRBD1 (6 bases). Germline CDR1 and CDR2: SNHLY and FYNNEI. V lost 3 bases and J lost 2, with 11 bases in between. The CDR3 extends over 14 amino acids. The CDR3 reads CASSETRGPYEQYF. The CDR3 coding sequence is TGTGCCAGCAGTGAGACCAGGGGCCCCTACGAGCAGTACTTC.

This clonotype turned up a few times. J is TRBJ2-7 and V is TRBV18; D gene uncertain. This CDR3 has 12 amino acids. V lost 3 bases and J 7 bases, leaving 10 bases between the germline ends. The V gene's germline CDR1 is KGHSH and CDR2 LQKENI. The CDR3 nucleotides read TGTGCCAGCTCACCCGGAAGTCCAGAGCAGTACTTC. It yields the protein CASSPGSPEQYF.

The rearrangement links TRBV27 to TRBJ2-3, with D possibly being TRBD1 (6 bases). V dropped 5 bases and J dropped 4 bases, with 13 bases sitting between them. CDR1 is MNHEY and CDR2 is SMNVEV in the germline V gene (reference sequence). The CDR3 loop spans 14 amino acids. CDR3 bases: TGTGCCAGCAGTCCCTCCTCAGGGGCAGATACGCAGTATTTT. Translating gives CASSPSSGADTQYF.

The genes are TRBV20-1 and TRBJ1-1, with TRBD1 identical over 11 bases. The V gene end was trimmed by 5 bases and the J gene end by 4 bases; junction bases not matched to a gene: 9. The CDR3 sequence is 15 residues long. From germline, CDR1 is DFQATT and CDR2 SNEGSKA (reference sequence). CDR3 residues: CSAPGQGVGSTEAFF. As DNA, the CDR3 is TGCAGTGCTCCGGGACAGGGGGTCGGGTCCACTGAAGCTTTCTTT.

This clonotype was seen a few times. V is TRBV25-1 and J is TRBJ2-5; TRBD1 agrees at 7 bases. CDR1 and CDR2 (germline): MGHDK, SYGVNS. The CDR3 contains 14 residues. The V and J ends lost 5 bases and 7 bases, in that order; junction bases with no gene match: 10. The CDR3 coding sequence is TGTGCCAGCAGTCCAGAAGGACAGGAGGTGACCCAGTACTTC. Translation: CASSPEGQEVTQYF.

The chain couples TRBV5-1 to TRBJ2-1; the D is unclear. Per the germline V gene, CDR1 is SGHRS and CDR2 is YFSETQ. The CDR3 is made up of 14 amino acids. V was cut by 5 bases and J by 0 bases, with 9 bases left in between. As DNA, the CDR3 is TGCGCCAGCAGGAAGCCGAGCTCCTACAATGAGCAGTTCTTC. Protein: CASRKPSSYNEQFF.

This clonotype was seen only a few times. This chain uses TRBV5-5 with TRBJ2-1; D may be TRBD1 (5 bases). The V gene lost 0 bases and the J gene lost 8 bases, with 21 bases spanning the gap. The germline CDR1 and CDR2 sequences are SGHKS and YYEKEE (reference sequence). This CDR3 has 17 amino acids. The CDR3 reads CASSLGQTLTLRDEQFF. CDR3 nucleotides: TGTGCCAGCAGCTTGGGACAGACTCTCACTCTTAGGGATGAGCAGTTCTTC. Full variable domain (remainder filled in from reference TRBV5-5 and TRBJ2-1): DAGVTQSPTHLIKTRGQQVTLRCSPISGHKSVSWYQQVLGQGPQFIFQYYEKEERGRGNFPDRFSARQFPNYSSELNVNALLLGDSALYLCASSLGQTLTLRDEQFFGPGTRLTVL.

Concerning this clonotype itself: Just one base apart from a much larger clone, this may be a read error. The gene calls are TRBV21-1 and TRBJ2-3; the table's D call, TRBD1, was not checked against the DNA. TRBV21-1 is given as a pseudogene. This CDR3 region has 14 residues. For the CDR3, the DNA is TGTGCCAGCAGCATACGCAGCCGGGAAGATACGCAGTATTTT. Its protein product is CASSIRSREDTQYF.

This clonotype has a handful of counts. The rearrangement uses TRBV15 and TRBJ1-2, with 7 bases fitting TRBD1. Losses at the gene ends were 5 bases for V and 0 bases for J; bases not matched to a gene: 6. CDR3 length: 15 amino acids. CDR1 LNHNV and CDR2 YYDKDF come from the germline V gene (reference sequence). The CDR3 DNA reads TGTGCCACCAGCCGCGGGACAGCTTCTAACTATGGCTACACCTTC. Amino acid sequence: CATSRGTASNYGYTF.

This clonotype was seen repeatedly, ten times or more. The rearrangement uses TRBV10-2 and TRBJ2-7; D may be TRBD1 (5 bases). V lost 8 bases to trimming and J lost 6 bases, with 17 bases between them. This CDR3 is 13 amino acids long. Germline V CDR1 and CDR2: WSHSY, SAAADI. The CDR3 reads CASARGTVGEQYF. DNA of the CDR3: TGCGCCAGCGCTAGGGGAACGGTTGGCGAGCAGTACTTC.

This rearrangement joins TRBV6-6 to TRBJ1-2; 9 nucleotides agree with TRBD1. This CDR3 spans 13 amino acids. V gave up 8 bases and J gave up 2 bases; unmatched junction bases: 3. Per the germline V gene, CDR1 is MNHNY and CDR2 is SVGAGI (reference sequence). The CDR3 loop reads CASLQGANYGYTF. The CDR3 DNA follows: TGTGCCAGCCTACAGGGGGCCAACTATGGCTACACCTTC.

As to this clonotype: A read error may account for a junction end that differs from germline. This chain links TRBV12-3 or TRBV12-4 with TRBJ2-5, with D unresolved. The CDR3 extends over 12 amino acids. The CDR3 region is CACSSMRETQYF. The CDR3 nucleotides read TGTGCCTGCAGTAGTATGCGAGAGACCCAGTACTTC.

V and J are TRBV29-1 and TRBJ2-1; 7 bases line up with TRBD1. After removal of 5 bases from V and 7 bases from J, the junction contained 17 bases not matched to a gene. CDR1 is SQVTM, CDR2 ANQGSEA, per germline. The CDR3 contains 16 residues. The CDR3 is CSVPYVRFRGPNEQFF. CDR3 nucleotides: TGCAGCGTTCCGTACGTCAGGTTTAGGGGGCCGAATGAGCAGTTCTTC.

This chain connects TRBV29-1 to TRBJ2-5; unclear D gene. Germline-derived CDR1 and CDR2 are SQVTM and ANQGSEA. Trimming took 6 bases from V and 5 from J, leaving 16 bases between them. This CDR3 has 13 residues. The CDR3 sequence: CSVGLVAGETQYF. CDR3 nucleotides: TGCAGCGTAGGTTTAGTGGCTGGGGAGACCCAGTACTTC.

This sequence joins TRBV20-1 and TRBJ2-5; 7 nucleotides agree with TRBD1. The CDR3 consists of 15 residues. From germline, CDR1 is DFQATT and CDR2 SNEGSKA (reference sequence). The V segment lost 0 bases and the J segment 5 bases; nucleotides outside the gene matches: 9. The DNA of the CDR3 is TGCAGTGCTAGAGATTGGCAGGGGGTTGAGGAGACCCAGTACTTC. Its protein product is CSARDWQGVEETQYF.

This clonotype was picked up many times. Here the CDR3 DNA reads TGCAGTGCCCAGGGACAGGGGGCTCCGGAAACCGGGGAGCTGTTTTTT. Translation: CSAQGQGAPETGELFF. This chain joins TRBV20-1 and TRBJ2-2; 12 positions agree with TRBD1. The length of the CDR3 is 16 residues. CDR1 and CDR2 (germline): DFQATT, SNEGSKA (reference sequence). The V gene end was trimmed by 6 bases and the J gene end by 5 bases; junction bases not matched to a gene: 10.

This chain joins TRBV11-2 and TRBJ2-1; D may be TRBD1 (6 bases). Germline-derived CDR1 and CDR2 are SGHAT and FQNNGV. Trimming pared 4 bases from V and 10 bases from J, leaving 14 bases between. This CDR3 region has 13 residues. The CDR3 region has the DNA TGTGCCAGCAGCTACCGGGTGAGGGGGGAGCAGTTCTTC. It yields the protein CASSYRVRGEQFF.

The rearrangement uses TRBV20-1 and TRBJ2-7; D perhaps matches TRBD2 (6 bases). The J call is uncertain, as TRBJ2-4 better fits the DNA end. Germline V gives CDR1 DFQATT, CDR2 SNEGSKA (reference sequence). This CDR3 contains 14 residues. CDR3 in DNA: TGCAGTGCTAGACGGTCGGGACTTTCCAACATTCAGTACTTC. Encoded protein: CSARRSGLSNIQYF.

The chain joins TRBV20-1 to TRBJ2-7; tentatively, D is TRBD1 (5 bases). Looked up from germline, CDR1 is DFQATT and CDR2 is SNEGSKA (reference sequence). Trimming took off 7 bases at V and 3 bases at J, with 13 bases between the two ends. The CDR3 contains 12 residues. This CDR3 is CSGSDSLYEQYF. As DNA, the CDR3 is TGCAGTGGTAGTGACAGCCTCTACGAGCAGTACTTC.

This clonotype showed up just once. V is TRBV9 and J is TRBJ2-3; D gene uncertain. Per germline, CDR1 SGDLS and CDR2 YYNGEE. The CDR3 is made up of 16 amino acids. Deletions cut 3 bases from V and 4 bases from J, with 18 bases between. CDR3 residues: CASSAGASNVADTQYF. CDR3 nucleotide sequence: TGTGCCAGCAGCGCAGGAGCTAGTAACGTGGCAGATACGCAGTATTTT.

With regard to this clonotype: Being one base from a much bigger clone, this may be a read error. The V and J genes are TRBV6-5 and TRBJ2-1; 7 bases are a match to TRBD2. The CDR3 covers 16 residues. From germline, CDR1 is MNHEY and CDR2 SVGAGI. CDR3 sequence: CASSLRLAYGYNEQLF. The CDR3 bases are TGTGCCAGCAGTCTCCGACTAGCCTACGGCTACAATGAGCAGCTCTTC.

The chain uses TRBV10-3 and TRBJ2-3; D uncertain. The V gene lost 3 bases and the J gene lost 2 bases, with 15 bases spanning the gap. The CDR3 has 16 residues. Germline CDR1 reads ENHRY; CDR2 reads SYGVKD. The CDR3 here is CAISDNFGFTTDTQYF. The CDR3 DNA reads TGTGCCATCAGTGATAATTTTGGGTTTACCACAGATACGCAGTATTTT.

Only a few counts were recorded for this clonotype. The chain combines TRBV9 with TRBJ2-4; 10 nucleotides align to TRBD1. Per germline, CDR1 SGDLS and CDR2 YYNGEE. The CDR3 totals 15 residues. Trimming at V came to 10 bases and at J to 0 bases, leaving 7 bases not matched to a gene. CDR3 residues: CARTGTGVAKNIQYF. CDR3 coding DNA: TGTGCCCGAACCGGGACAGGGGTAGCCAAAAACATTCAGTACTTC.

About this clonotype itself: This may be a read error: a much more frequent sequence differs by one nucleotide. V and J are TRBV10-3 and TRBJ2-1; D unclear. The CDR3 is 15 amino acids. Germline values: CDR1 ENHRY, CDR2 SYGVKD. The ends were cut back, 2 bases at V and 4 bases at J, with 12 bases in the middle. Here the CDR3 reads CAISEGRLGYNEQFF. CDR3 in DNA: TGTGCCATCAGTGAGGGCCGCTTAGGGTACAATGAGCAGTTCTTC.

The chain joins TRBV4-1 to TRBJ1-4, with D unclear. The ends were cut back, 0 bases at V and 8 bases at J, with 13 bases in the middle. The CDR3 contains 15 residues. Per germline, CDR1 MGHRA and CDR2 YSYEKL. The CDR3 here is CASSQEWSDVEKLFF. CDR3 nucleotide sequence: TGCGCCAGCAGCCAAGAGTGGTCGGACGTGGAAAAACTGTTTTTT.

The V gene is TRBV10-3, the J gene TRBJ2-1; 12 bases line up with TRBD2. The junction had 5 bases not matched to a gene; V was cut back by 8 bases and J by 3 bases. The CDR3 spans 15 residues. Germline CDR1 ENHRY, CDR2 SYGVKD. The CDR3 DNA follows: TGTGCCATCGCACTAGCGGGGGGACACTACAATGAGCAGTTCTTC. It codes for CAIALAGGHYNEQFF.

This rearrangement joins TRBV5-1 to TRBJ2-1; 12 bases map to TRBD2. J lost 8 bases, V lost 5 bases, and 11 bases had no gene match. The length of the CDR3 is 16 residues. CDR1 is SGHRS, CDR2 YFSETQ, per germline. The CDR3 nucleotides read TGCGCCAGCAGACTTGACCTAGCGGGGGGGCCTGATGAGCAGTTCTTC. Protein: CASRLDLAGGPDEQFF.

This clonotype was found once. V is TRBV2 and J is TRBJ2-7; D gene unclear. With 4 bases removed from V and 2 bases from J, the gap between germline ends came to 6 bases. The CDR3 length is 12 residues. From germline, CDR1 is SNHLY and CDR2 FYNNEI. This chain's CDR3 is CASSAQAYEQYF. The CDR3 DNA sequence: TGTGCCAGCAGTGCGCAGGCCTACGAGCAGTACTTC.

This clonotype was seen more than once but under ten times. The chain combines TRBV5-1 with TRBJ2-1, with 11 positions matching TRBD2. Germline trimming cut 2 bases from V and 3 bases from J; bases unmatched to any gene: 10. Germline lookup yields CDR1 SGHRS and CDR2 YFSETQ. The CDR3 extends over 18 amino acids. The CDR3 protein is CASSFGLAGGPHYNEQFF. The CDR3 DNA follows: TGCGCCAGCAGCTTTGGGCTAGCGGGGGGACCACACTACAATGAGCAGTTCTTC.

The rearrangement joins TRBV20-1 to TRBJ2-1; D is ambiguous. The CDR3 loop spans 11 amino acids. V gave up 6 bases and J gave up 9 bases, with 12 bases separating them. Germline V gene data show CDR1 as DFQATT and CDR2 as SNEGSKA (reference sequence). In DNA, the CDR3 is TGCAGTGCGCAAACTACGTTTGAGCAGTTCTTC. This codes for CSAQTTFEQFF.